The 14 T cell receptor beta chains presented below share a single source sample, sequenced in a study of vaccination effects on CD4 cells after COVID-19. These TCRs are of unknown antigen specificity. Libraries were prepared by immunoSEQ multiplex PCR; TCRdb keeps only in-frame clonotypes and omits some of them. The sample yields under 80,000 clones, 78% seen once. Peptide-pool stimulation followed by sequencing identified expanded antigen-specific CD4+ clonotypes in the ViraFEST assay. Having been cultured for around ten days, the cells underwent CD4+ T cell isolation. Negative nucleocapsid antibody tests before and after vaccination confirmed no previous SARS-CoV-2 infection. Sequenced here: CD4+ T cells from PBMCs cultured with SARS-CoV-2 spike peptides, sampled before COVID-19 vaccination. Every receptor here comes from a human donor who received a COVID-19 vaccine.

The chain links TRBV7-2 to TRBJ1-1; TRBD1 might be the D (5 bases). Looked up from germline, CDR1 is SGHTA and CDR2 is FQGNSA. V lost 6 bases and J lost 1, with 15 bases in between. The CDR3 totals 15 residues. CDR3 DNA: TGTGCCAGCAGTGAACGGGGGTTTACGAACACTGAAGCTTTCTTT. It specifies CASSERGFTNTEAFF.

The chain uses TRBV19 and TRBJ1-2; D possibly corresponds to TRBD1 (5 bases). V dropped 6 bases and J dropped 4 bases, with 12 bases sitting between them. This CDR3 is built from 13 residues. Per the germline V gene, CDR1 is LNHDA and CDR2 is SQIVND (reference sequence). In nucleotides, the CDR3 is TGTGCCAGTAGGCGGGGAGGGACCTATGGCTACACCTTC. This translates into CASRRGGTYGYTF.

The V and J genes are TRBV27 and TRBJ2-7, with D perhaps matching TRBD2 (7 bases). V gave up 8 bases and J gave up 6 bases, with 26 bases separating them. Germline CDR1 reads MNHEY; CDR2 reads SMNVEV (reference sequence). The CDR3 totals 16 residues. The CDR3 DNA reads TGTGCCAGCCGGGCCTACTCCGGGACTAAAGGGGGCGAGCAGTACGTC. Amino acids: CASRAYSGTKGGEQYV.

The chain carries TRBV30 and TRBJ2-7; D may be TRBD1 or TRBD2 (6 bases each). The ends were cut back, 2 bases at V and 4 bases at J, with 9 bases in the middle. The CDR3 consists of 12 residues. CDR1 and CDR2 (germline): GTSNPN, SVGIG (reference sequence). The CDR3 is CAWSKGGYEQYV. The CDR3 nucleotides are TGTGCCTGGAGTAAGGGGGGATACGAGCAGTACGTC.

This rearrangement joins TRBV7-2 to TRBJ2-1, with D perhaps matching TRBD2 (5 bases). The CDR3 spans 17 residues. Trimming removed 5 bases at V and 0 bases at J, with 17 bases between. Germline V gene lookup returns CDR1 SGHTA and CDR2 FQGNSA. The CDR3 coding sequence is TGTGCCAGCAGCCATAGCGAAACAAGGGTCTCCTACAATGAGCAGTTCTTC. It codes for CASSHSETRVSYNEQFF.

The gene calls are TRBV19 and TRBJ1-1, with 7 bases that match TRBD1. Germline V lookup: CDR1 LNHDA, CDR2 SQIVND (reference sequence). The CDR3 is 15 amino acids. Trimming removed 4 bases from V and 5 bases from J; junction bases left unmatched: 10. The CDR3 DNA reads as TGTGCCAGTAGTACTTTCTACAGGGGAGTTACTGAAGCTTTCTTT. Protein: CASSTFYRGVTEAFF.

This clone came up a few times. The CDR3 DNA follows: TGTGCCAGCAGGTACACAGGGAACACTGAAGCTTTCTTT. Its protein is CASRYTGNTEAFF. The gene calls are TRBV2 and TRBJ1-1; perhaps TRBD1 as D (5 bases). Germline CDR1 and CDR2: SNHLY and FYNNEI. Trimming stripped 6 bases from V and 1 base from J, with 9 bases between. The CDR3 extends over 13 amino acids.

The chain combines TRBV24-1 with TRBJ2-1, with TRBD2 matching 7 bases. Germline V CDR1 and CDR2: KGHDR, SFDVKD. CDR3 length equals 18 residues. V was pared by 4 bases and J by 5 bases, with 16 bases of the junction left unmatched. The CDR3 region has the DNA TGTGCCACCAGTGACCCCACTCCCCGACGGGGGGTGGACAATGAGCAGTTCTTC. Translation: CATSDPTPRRGVDNEQFF.

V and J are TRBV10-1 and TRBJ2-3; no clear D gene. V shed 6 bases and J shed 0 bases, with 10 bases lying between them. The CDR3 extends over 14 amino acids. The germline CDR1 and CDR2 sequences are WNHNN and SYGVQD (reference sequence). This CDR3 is CASSNGSSTDTQYF. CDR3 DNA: TGCGCCAGCAGCAACGGATCTAGCACAGATACGCAGTATTTT.

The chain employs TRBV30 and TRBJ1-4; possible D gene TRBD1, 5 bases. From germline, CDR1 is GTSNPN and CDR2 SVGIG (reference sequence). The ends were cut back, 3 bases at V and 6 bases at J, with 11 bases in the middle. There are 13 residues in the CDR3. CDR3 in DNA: TGTGCCTGGAGCCCAGGGAGAGATGAAAAACTGTTTTTT. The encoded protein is CAWSPGRDEKLFF.

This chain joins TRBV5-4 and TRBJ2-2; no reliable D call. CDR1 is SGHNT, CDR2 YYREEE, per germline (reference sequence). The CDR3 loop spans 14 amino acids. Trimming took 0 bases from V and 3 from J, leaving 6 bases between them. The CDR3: CASSLVADTGELFF. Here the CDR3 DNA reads TGTGCCAGCAGCTTGGTGGCGGACACCGGGGAGCTGTTTTTT. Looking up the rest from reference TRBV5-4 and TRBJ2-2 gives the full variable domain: ETGVTQSPTHLIKTRGQQVTLRCSSQSGHNTVSWYQQALGQGPQFIFQYYREEENGRGNFPPRFSGLQFPNYSSELNVNALELDDSALYLCASSLVADTGELFFGEGSRLTVL.

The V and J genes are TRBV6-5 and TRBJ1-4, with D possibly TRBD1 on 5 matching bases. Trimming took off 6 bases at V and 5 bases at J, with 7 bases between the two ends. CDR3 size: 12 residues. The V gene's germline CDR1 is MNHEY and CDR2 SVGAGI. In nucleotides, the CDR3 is TGTGCCAGCAGACGGGGGAATGAAAAACTGTTTTTT. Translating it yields CASRRGNEKLFF.

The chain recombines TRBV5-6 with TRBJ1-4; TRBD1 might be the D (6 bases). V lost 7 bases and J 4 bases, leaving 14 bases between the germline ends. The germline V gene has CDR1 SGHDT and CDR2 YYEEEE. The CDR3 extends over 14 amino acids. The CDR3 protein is CASGTGRSNEKLFF. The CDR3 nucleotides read TGTGCCAGCGGAACAGGGCGGAGTAATGAAAAACTGTTTTTT.

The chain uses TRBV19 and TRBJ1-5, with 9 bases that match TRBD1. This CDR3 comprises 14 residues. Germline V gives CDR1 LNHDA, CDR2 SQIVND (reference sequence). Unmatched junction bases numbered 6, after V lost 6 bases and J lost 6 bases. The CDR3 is CASSGGQGSQPQHF. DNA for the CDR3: TGTGCCAGTAGCGGGGGACAGGGTTCTCAGCCCCAGCATTTT.